These 17 T cell receptor beta chains share one sample of origin, sequenced in a study of cytomegalovirus exposure and HLA in healthy donors. Repertoires were generated with immunoSEQ multiplex PCR, while TCRdb's copy carries only in-frame clones and drops some. This sample has 150,000 to 250,000 clones, with about three quarters found just once. The source material was PBMCs. The receptors come from a woman in her 30s in good health and CMV-seronegative.

The V gene is TRBV25-1, the J gene TRBJ2-4; a possible D gene is TRBD1 (6 bases). CDR3 size: 16 residues. Trimming pared 6 bases from V and 0 bases from J, leaving 15 bases between. Germline assignment: CDR1 MGHDK and CDR2 SYGVNS. This chain's CDR3 is CASRPPGTLAKNIQYF. The CDR3 DNA reads as TGTGCCAGCAGACCCCCCGGGACACTAGCCAAAAACATTCAGTACTTC.

V is TRBV7-8 and J is TRBJ1-1; the D gene is possibly TRBD1 (5 bases). The germline V and J ends were trimmed by 1 base and 0 bases, with 12 bases remaining between them. The CDR3 loop spans 16 amino acids. Per the germline V gene, CDR1 is SGHVS and CDR2 is FQNEAQ. The CDR3 loop reads CASSLVSQGLNTEAFF. CDR3 DNA sequence: TGTGCCAGCAGCTTAGTAAGTCAGGGCTTGAACACTGAAGCTTTCTTT.

In DNA form, the CDR3 reads TGCGCCAGCAGCTTGGACTGGGAGGTCAATGAGCAGTTCTTC. Encoded protein: CASSLDWEVNEQFF. V and J are TRBV5-1 and TRBJ2-1, with D tentatively TRBD2 (6 bases). Looked up from germline, CDR1 is SGHRS and CDR2 is YFSETQ. The CDR3 has 14 amino acids. V gave up 0 bases and J gave up 6 bases, with 10 bases separating them.

The chain combines TRBV7-8 with TRBJ2-1; D perhaps matches TRBD2 (6 bases). This CDR3 comprises 14 residues. V was pared by 5 bases and J by 4 bases, with 12 bases between. Germline CDR1 SGHVS, CDR2 FQNEAQ. The CDR3 spells CASSPGTFYNEQFF. The DNA for the CDR3 is TGTGCCAGCAGCCCCGGGACTTTTTACAATGAGCAGTTCTTC.

This chain connects TRBV9 to TRBJ1-1; 10 nucleotides align to TRBD1. Germline V gives CDR1 SGDLS, CDR2 YYNGEE. This CDR3 region has 14 residues. V dropped 2 bases and J dropped 8; count of bases not matched to a gene: 6. This chain's CDR3 is CASSVGTGASEAFF. CDR3 coding DNA: TGTGCCAGCAGCGTTGGGACAGGGGCCTCCGAAGCTTTCTTT.

The V and J genes are TRBV27 and TRBJ1-2; 7 positions agree with TRBD1. From germline, CDR1 is MNHEY and CDR2 SMNVEV (reference sequence). This CDR3 region has 14 residues. V gave up 10 bases and J gave up 3 bases; unmatched junction bases: 11. CDR3 protein: CATKPGQRDYGYTF. In nucleotides, the CDR3 is TGTGCCACCAAACCGGGACAGCGAGACTATGGCTACACCTTC.

The genes are TRBV5-1 and TRBJ1-3, with a tentative D call TRBD1 (5 bases). This CDR3 region has 16 residues. Trimming took 3 bases from V and 2 from J, leaving 15 bases between them. CDR1 and CDR2 from the germline V gene are SGHRS and YFSETQ. The CDR3 DNA sequence: TGCGCCAGCAGCTCACAGCCAGGGAATGCTGGAAACACCATATATTTT. Protein: CASSSQPGNAGNTIYF.

The chain couples TRBV7-8 to TRBJ2-7; 8 nucleotides align to TRBD1. From germline, CDR1 is SGHVS and CDR2 FQNEAQ. Trimming cost V 4 bases and J 6 bases; bases outside gene matches: 2. This CDR3 spans 12 amino acids. The CDR3 loop reads CASSSTGGEQYF. Written as DNA, the CDR3 is TGTGCCAGCAGCTCAACAGGGGGCGAGCAGTACTTC.

The CDR3 here is CASSYSTTGGPFFF. CDR3 sequence (DNA): TGTGCCAGCAGTTACTCTACGACAGGGGGCCCGTTCTTCTTT. The V call is TRBV6-5, the J call TRBJ1-1; 10 nucleotides align to TRBD1. V gave up 0 bases and J gave up 14 bases; unmatched junction bases: 9. CDR3 size: 14 residues. CDR1 and CDR2 (germline): MNHEY, SVGAGI.

V is TRBV4-1 and J is TRBJ2-3; D gene uncertain. This CDR3 region has 14 residues. V was cut by 0 bases and J by 7 bases, with 11 bases left in between. The V gene's germline CDR1 is MGHRA and CDR2 YSYEKL. As DNA, the CDR3 is TGCGCCAGCAGCCAAGATCTTAAGACAAATACGCAGTATTTT. Its translation: CASSQDLKTNTQYF.

V and J are TRBV7-5 and TRBJ1-2. TRBV7-5 is listed as a pseudogene. The CDR3 runs 16 residues. CDR3 nucleotide sequence: TGTGTCAGAAGCTTGGGACTGGGGAGACTCAACTATGGCTACACCTTC. It encodes CVRSLGLGRLNYGYTF.

V is TRBV2 and J is TRBJ1-1; D is perhaps TRBD1 (5 bases). Germline V CDR1 and CDR2: SNHLY, FYNNEI. V was clipped by 6 bases and J by 0 bases, with 17 bases between them. The CDR3 totals 16 residues. CDR3 DNA sequence: TGTGCCAGCAGAAACGCCCCGGGGGACTTGAACACTGAAGCTTTCTTT. The encoded protein is CASRNAPGDLNTEAFF.

CDR3 amino acids: CASSLAPDSYSNQPQHF. CDR3 bases: TGCGCCAGCAGCTTGGCCCCTGACAGTTATAGCAATCAGCCCCAGCATTTT. This chain connects TRBV5-1 to TRBJ1-5; D perhaps matches TRBD1 (5 bases). The CDR3 length is 17 residues. CDR1 SGHRS and CDR2 YFSETQ come from the germline V gene. The V end was cut by 0 bases, the J end by 0 bases, with 13 bases between. The variable domain in full, completed from reference TRBV5-1 and TRBJ1-5, reads KAGVTQTPRYLIKTRGQQVTLSCSPISGHRSVSWYQQTPGQGLQFLFEYFSETQRNKGNFPGRFSGRQFSNSRSEMNVSTLELGDSALYLCASSLAPDSYSNQPQHFGDGTRLSIL.

The V gene is TRBV19, the J gene TRBJ1-1; D may be TRBD1 (5 bases). The CDR3 is 14 residues long. Germline loops: CDR1 LNHDA, CDR2 SQIVND (reference sequence). V lost 5 bases to trimming and J lost 2 bases, with 12 bases between them. CDR3 sequence: CASSPTVINTEAFF. CDR3 bases: TGTGCCAGTAGTCCGACAGTGATCAACACTGAAGCTTTCTTT. Variable domain in full (rest from reference TRBV19 and TRBJ1-1): DGGITQSPKYLFRKEGQNVTLSCEQNLNHDAMYWYRQDPGQGLRLIYYSQIVNDFQKGDIAEGYSVSREKKESFPLTVTSAQKNPTAFYLCASSPTVINTEAFFGQGTRLTVV.

The J gene is TRBJ2-3, the V gene TRBV2, with 8 bases fitting TRBD2. The V gene's germline CDR1 is SNHLY and CDR2 FYNNEI. CDR3 length: 15 amino acids. The trim removed 0 bases at V and 5 bases at J, leaving 4 bases unmatched. Here the CDR3 reads CASSEAYGRVDTQYF. In nucleotides, the CDR3 is TGTGCCAGCAGTGAAGCGTACGGGAGGGTAGATACGCAGTATTTT.

The chain combines TRBV2 with TRBJ1-4; weak D call: TRBD1 (5 bases). CDR1 SNHLY and CDR2 FYNNEI come from the germline V gene. Deletions cut 3 bases from V and 8 bases from J, with 13 bases between. The length of the CDR3 is 14 residues. The CDR3 DNA reads as TGTGCCAGCAGTGAGGGGGGGAGGAACGAAAAACTGTTTTTT. This translates into CASSEGGRNEKLFF. The whole variable domain, filled in from reference TRBV2 and TRBJ1-4, reads EPEVTQTPSHQVTQMGQEVILRCVPISNHLYFYWYRQILGQKVEFLVSFYNNEISEKSEIFDDQFSVERPDGSNFTLKIRSTKLEDSAMYFCASSEGGRNEKLFFGSGTQLSVL.

The rearrangement joins TRBV7-6 to TRBJ2-7, with 8 bases identical to TRBD1. With 2 bases clipped from V and 5 bases from J, the junction kept 5 bases outside the gene matches. Germline CDR1 SGHVS, CDR2 FNYEAQ. This CDR3 is 14 amino acids long. CDR3 residues: CASSLNKQGDEQYF. Written as DNA, the CDR3 is TGTGCCAGCAGCTTAAACAAACAGGGGGACGAGCAGTACTTC.